The 28 T cell receptor beta chains below were found in one sample sequenced in a study of cytomegalovirus exposure and HLA in healthy donors. The table came from immunoSEQ multiplex PCR; TCRdb's copy has only in-frame clones and leaves some out. The data show roughly 73,000 clones, approximately 95% seen once. Sequencing used PBMCs. The source is a man younger than 30 in good health and CMV-seropositive.

The V and J genes are TRBV6-5 and TRBJ2-3, with D maybe TRBD2 (5 bases). The germline V gene encodes CDR1 MNHEY and CDR2 SVGAGI. Trimming removed 5 bases at V and 11 bases at J, with 17 bases between. The CDR3 extends over 13 amino acids. The CDR3 sequence is CASSRGSLEGQYF. The CDR3 coding sequence is TGTGCCAGCAGTCGCGGGTCTCTCGAGGGGCAGTATTTT.

The rearrangement uses TRBV28 and TRBJ2-2; a weak D match, TRBD1 (5 bases). The CDR3 runs 13 residues. The V gene lost 7 bases and the J gene lost 2 bases, with 8 bases spanning the gap. Germline loops: CDR1 MDHEN, CDR2 SYDVKM. The CDR3 reads CASTTANTGELFF. The CDR3 coding sequence is TGTGCCAGCACGACAGCAAACACCGGGGAGCTGTTTTTT.

This chain connects TRBV11-3 to TRBJ2-2; 9 bases map to TRBD1. V dropped 5 bases and J dropped 4; count of bases not matched to a gene: 11. The V gene's germline CDR1 is SGHNT and CDR2 YENEEA. The CDR3 has 17 amino acids. This CDR3 reads CASSPWTGDDGTGELFF. The CDR3 bases are TGTGCCAGCAGCCCTTGGACAGGGGACGATGGCACCGGGGAGCTGTTTTTT.

The genes are TRBV2 and TRBJ2-1; 15 bases match TRBD2. With 7 bases clipped from V and 9 bases from J, the junction kept 4 bases outside the gene matches. CDR1 and CDR2 (germline): SNHLY, FYNNEI. The CDR3 consists of 14 residues. The CDR3: CASTGLAGGGEQFF. As DNA, the CDR3 is TGTGCCAGCACAGGACTAGCGGGAGGGGGTGAGCAGTTCTTC.

The DNA of the CDR3 is TGTGCCTGGAGGGAGATCCAAGAGACCCAGTACTTC. Its protein is CAWREIQETQYF. V gene TRBV30 combines with J gene TRBJ2-5; the D is unclear. With 3 bases removed from V and 1 base from J, the gap between germline ends came to 6 bases. Germline CDR1 GTSNPN, CDR2 SVGIG (reference sequence). This CDR3 contains 12 residues. The variable domain in full, completed from reference TRBV30 and TRBJ2-5, reads SQTIHQWPATLVQPVGSPLSLECTVEGTSNPNLYWYRQAAGRGLQLLFYSVGIGQISSEVPQNLSASRPQDRQFILSSKKLLLSDSGFYLCAWREIQETQYFGPGTRLLVL.

The gene calls are TRBV5-1 and TRBJ1-2; D may be TRBD1 (5 bases). Germline V gives CDR1 SGHRS, CDR2 YFSETQ. This CDR3 is 13 amino acids long. V was shortened by 7 bases and J by 8 bases, with 18 bases between the two germline ends. The CDR3, as DNA: TGCGCCAGCTCTAAGGGGCACTTAGGGGGCTACACCTTC. It specifies CASSKGHLGGYTF.

This clone was counted once. The V gene is TRBV28, the J gene TRBJ1-5; TRBD1 might be the D (6 bases). This CDR3 has 16 amino acids. V lost 6 bases to trimming and J lost 3 bases, with 18 bases between them. Germline V CDR1 and CDR2: MDHEN, SYDVKM. The CDR3 sequence: CASRPPGGAVNQPQHF. The CDR3 region has the DNA TGTGCCAGCAGACCCCCCGGGGGGGCAGTCAATCAGCCCCAGCATTTT. The whole variable domain, remainder taken from reference TRBV28 and TRBJ1-5, is DVKVTQSSRYLVKRTGEKVFLECVQDMDHENMFWYRQDPGLGLRLIYFSYDVKMKEKGDIPEGYSVSREKKERFSLILESASTNQTSMYLCASRPPGGAVNQPQHFGDGTRLSIL.

The rearrangement joins TRBV28 to TRBJ2-7, with 11 bases lining up with TRBD2. The V segment lost 2 bases and the J segment 5 bases; nucleotides outside the gene matches: 5. The CDR3 consists of 15 residues. Germline V lookup: CDR1 MDHEN, CDR2 SYDVKM. In DNA, the CDR3 is TGTGCCAGCAGTTTAGTACTAGCGGGAGCGGACGAGCAGTACTTC. Protein: CASSLVLAGADEQYF.

A remark on this clone: A read error may account for a junction end that differs from germline. The chain couples TRBV5-4 to TRBJ2-7; a possible D gene is TRBD1 (5 bases). CDR1 is SGHNT, CDR2 YYREEE, per germline (reference sequence). This CDR3 is built from 12 residues. CDR3 loop: CASSLEGPDLVF. As DNA, the CDR3 is TGTGCCAGCAGCTTGGAGGGGCCAGACCTCGTCTTC.

The chain has TRBV5-1 and TRBJ2-2, with TRBD1 as a possible D gene (6 bases). Per germline, CDR1 SGHRS and CDR2 YFSETQ. V was clipped by 7 bases and J by 1 base, with 11 bases between them. The CDR3 sequence is 14 residues long. CDR3 sequence: CASGSGQNTGELFF. CDR3 nucleotide sequence: TGCGCCAGCGGCTCGGGACAGAACACCGGGGAGCTGTTTTTT. Supplemented by reference TRBV5-1 and TRBJ2-2, the full variable domain reads KAGVTQTPRYLIKTRGQQVTLSCSPISGHRSVSWYQQTPGQGLQFLFEYFSETQRNKGNFPGRFSGRQFSNSRSEMNVSTLELGDSALYLCASGSGQNTGELFFGEGSRLTVL.

Only one count was recorded for this clone. The chain carries TRBV30 and TRBJ2-5; unclear D gene. The ends were cut back, 5 bases at V and 7 bases at J, with 8 bases in the middle. Germline CDR1 is GTSNPN and CDR2 is SVGIG (reference sequence). The CDR3 extends over 10 amino acids. The CDR3 nucleotides are TGTGCCTGGGGCCGCGGGACCCAGTACTTC. This gives the protein CAWGRGTQYF. The entire variable domain, with the rest obtained from reference TRBV30 and TRBJ2-5, is as follows: SQTIHQWPATLVQPVGSPLSLECTVEGTSNPNLYWYRQAAGRGLQLLFYSVGIGQISSEVPQNLSASRPQDRQFILSSKKLLLSDSGFYLCAWGRGTQYFGPGTRLLVL.

V is TRBV5-1 and J is TRBJ1-3, with a possible D match to TRBD1 (6 bases). The V gene's germline CDR1 is SGHRS and CDR2 YFSETQ. Trimming took off 3 bases at V and 7 bases at J, with 14 bases between the two ends. The CDR3 has 14 amino acids. CDR3 in amino acids: CASSSGQRRNTIYF. The CDR3 DNA reads as TGCGCCAGCAGCTCAGGACAGCGGCGCAACACCATATATTTT. Based on the CDR3 plus reference TRBV5-1 and TRBJ1-3, the full variable domain is KAGVTQTPRYLIKTRGQQVTLSCSPISGHRSVSWYQQTPGQGLQFLFEYFSETQRNKGNFPGRFSGRQFSNSRSEMNVSTLELGDSALYLCASSSGQRRNTIYFGEGSWLTVV.

This sequence joins TRBV5-6 and TRBJ2-7; TRBD2 matches at 7 bases. V gave up 0 bases and J gave up 3 bases; unmatched junction bases: 3. Germline V gene sequence: CDR1 SGHDT, CDR2 YYEEEE. The CDR3 sequence is 14 residues long. CDR3 DNA sequence: TGTGCCAGCAGCTTGGGGGGAGGGTACTACGAGCAGTACTTC. Translating it yields CASSLGGGYYEQYF.

The V gene is TRBV5-6, the J gene TRBJ2-3; D gene unclear. Germline V CDR1 and CDR2: SGHDT, YYEEEE. The length of the CDR3 is 16 residues. Trimming shortened V by 0 bases and J by 6 bases, and 17 bases separated the two germline ends. The CDR3 is CASSLVHRTADDTQYF. The CDR3 coding sequence is TGTGCCAGCAGCTTGGTGCACCGAACAGCCGATGATACGCAGTATTTT. The full variable domain, completed using reference TRBV5-6 and TRBJ2-3, is DAGVTQSPTHLIKTRGQQVTLRCSPKSGHDTVSWYQQALGQGPQFIFQYYEEEERQRGNFPDRFSGHQFPNYSSELNVNALLLGDSALYLCASSLVHRTADDTQYFGPGTRLTVL.

The CDR3: CASSLAPGSTSSYEQYF. CDR3 sequence (DNA): TGTGCCAGCAGCTTAGCTCCCGGGTCCACCTCCTCCTACGAGCAGTACTTC. The chain combines TRBV11-2 with TRBJ2-7; D is undetermined. The CDR3 length is 17 residues. The germline V gene has CDR1 SGHAT and CDR2 FQNNGV. V gave up 1 base and J gave up 0 bases, with 16 bases separating them.

CDR3 nucleotides: TGCGCCAGCAGCTTGGTTAAGCGACAGGGCCGGAACACTGAAGCTTTCTTT. Protein: CASSLVKRQGRNTEAFF. The J gene is TRBJ1-1, the V gene TRBV5-1; 7 positions match TRBD1. The CDR3 sequence is 17 residues long. Germline trimming cut 0 bases from V and 1 base from J; bases unmatched to any gene: 9. Germline CDR1 is SGHRS and CDR2 is YFSETQ.

The CDR3 region has the DNA TGCAGCGTTGACCAGGGCTACAATGAGCAGTTCTTC. Its protein is CSVDQGYNEQFF. V gene TRBV29-1 combines with J gene TRBJ2-1; a weak D match, TRBD1 (5 bases). Germline loops: CDR1 SQVTM, CDR2 ANQGSEA. This CDR3 spans 12 amino acids. V gave up 3 bases and J gave up 3 bases, with 6 bases separating them.

The genes are TRBV4-1 and TRBJ1-2; TRBD1 agrees at 11 bases. Germline V gene lookup returns CDR1 MGHRA and CDR2 YSYEKL. The CDR3 length is 15 residues. J gave up 6 bases and V 3 bases, and 6 bases lay outside the gene matches. CDR3 in DNA: TGCGCCAGCAGCCACCCGGACAGGGGGCGGAATGGCTACACCTTC. Protein product: CASSHPDRGRNGYTF.

V and J are TRBV15 and TRBJ2-1; 7 positions match TRBD1. V was pared by 6 bases and J by 7 bases, with 9 bases of the junction left unmatched. Germline lookup yields CDR1 LNHNV and CDR2 YYDKDF (reference sequence). The CDR3 spans 14 residues. The CDR3 reads CATRNRGIMNEQFF. The CDR3 coding sequence is TGTGCCACCAGGAACAGGGGAATAATGAATGAGCAGTTCTTC.

The rearrangement joins TRBV2 to TRBJ2-2; D might be TRBD1 (6 bases). The CDR3 consists of 16 residues. Germline CDR1 is SNHLY and CDR2 is FYNNEI. Trimming removed 5 bases at V and 13 bases at J, with 26 bases between. The CDR3 sequence: CASSFAGDPTPRRLFF. In DNA form, the CDR3 reads TGTGCCAGCAGTTTCGCAGGGGATCCCACCCCGAGGAGGCTGTTTTTT.

The genes are TRBV11-3 and TRBJ2-6, with unresolved D. V was clipped by 7 bases and J by 0 bases, with 4 bases between them. The CDR3 totals 13 residues. CDR1 is SGHNT and CDR2 is YENEEA in the germline V gene. The CDR3 coding sequence is TGTGCCAGCAAACTCTCTGGGGCCAACGTCCTGACTTTC. It codes for CASKLSGANVLTF.

This clone was detected only a few times. The chain is built from TRBV7-9 and TRBJ1-4; possibly TRBD1 for D (6 bases). The V gene's germline CDR1 is SEHNR and CDR2 FQNEAQ (reference sequence). The V end lost 4 bases, the J end lost 0 bases, and 12 bases lay between the germline ends. CDR3 length equals 16 residues. The CDR3 nucleotides read TGTGCCAGCAGCTCCCCAAGGACAGCAACTAATGAAAAACTGTTTTTT. Encoded protein: CASSSPRTATNEKLFF.

The chain carries TRBV28 and TRBJ2-7, with D perhaps TRBD2 (6 bases). Germline V gene sequence: CDR1 MDHEN, CDR2 SYDVKM. The ends were cut back, 8 bases at V and 5 bases at J, with 10 bases in the middle. The CDR3 is 11 residues long. DNA for the CDR3: TGTGCCAGCGGGGGGAGACACGAGCAGTACTTC. Encoded protein: CASGGRHEQYF.

V usage is TRBV5-1 and J usage is TRBJ2-1, with TRBD1 matching over 12 bases. Per germline, CDR1 SGHRS and CDR2 YFSETQ. This CDR3 comprises 15 residues. Trimming cost V 4 bases and J 9 bases; bases outside gene matches: 8. CDR3 nucleotides: TGCGCCAGCAGCGCGGGACAGGGGGCCACGGGTGAGCAGTTCTTC. Its translation is CASSAGQGATGEQFF.

The gene calls are TRBV5-1 and TRBJ2-1; TRBD2 matches 10 bases. Losses at the gene ends were 3 bases for V and 4 bases for J; bases not matched to a gene: 10. Germline CDR1 SGHRS, CDR2 YFSETQ. The CDR3 is 17 amino acids. The chain's CDR3 is CASSSAISSGSYNEQFF. In nucleotides, the CDR3 is TGCGCCAGCAGCTCAGCTATCTCTAGCGGGAGTTACAATGAGCAGTTCTTC.

V is TRBV19 and J is TRBJ1-1; D is ambiguous. The V end was cut by 7 bases, the J end by 5 bases, with 17 bases between. CDR1 LNHDA and CDR2 SQIVND come from the germline V gene (reference sequence). This CDR3 contains 14 residues. The CDR3 protein is CASKPPRHETEAFF. DNA for the CDR3: TGTGCCAGTAAGCCACCGAGGCATGAGACTGAAGCTTTCTTT.

The chain employs TRBV15 and TRBJ2-5; 8 positions match TRBD1. The V gene's germline CDR1 is LNHNV and CDR2 YYDKDF (reference sequence). The CDR3 contains 16 residues. V shed 2 bases and J 1 base; nucleotides not matched to a gene: 6. The CDR3 reads CATSRPTGGLQETQYF. CDR3 DNA: TGTGCCACCAGCAGACCAACAGGGGGACTCCAAGAGACCCAGTACTTC.

This clone was seen a single time. This chain joins TRBV5-1 and TRBJ2-2; a possible D gene is TRBD1 (6 bases). V was cut by 0 bases and J by 5 bases, with 11 bases left in between. Germline loops: CDR1 SGHRS, CDR2 YFSETQ. This CDR3 has 15 residues. DNA for the CDR3: TGCGCCAGCAGCTTGGAGGGGGTTCGGACCGGGGAGCTGTTTTTT. It is translated as CASSLEGVRTGELFF. The full variable domain, its missing parts supplied by reference TRBV5-1 and TRBJ2-2, is KAGVTQTPRYLIKTRGQQVTLSCSPISGHRSVSWYQQTPGQGLQFLFEYFSETQRNKGNFPGRFSGRQFSNSRSEMNVSTLELGDSALYLCASSLEGVRTGELFFGEGSRLTVL.